The TCR beta chain under discussion was sequenced for a study of blood T cell repertoires in COVID-19. Study background: Samples of COVID-19 (acute and convalescent) were obtained from the United States, Italy and Spain. PBMCs, B-cell-depleted T cells, or T cells provided the cDNA or gDNA that made up the material.

The Seattle patients joined while their infection was active and were tracked longitudinally afterward. In the original analysis: From reference gene primer amplification, estimates of nucleated cell counts were derived. The protocol was immunoSEQ multiplex PCR, while the TCRdb copy is restricted to in-frame clones and leaves out a portion. V and J calls plus clone size are reproduced from that table; the DNA served to infer D and trimming. Of 60,000 or so clones listed, approximately 83% are singletons. The germline V gene has CDR1 GTSNPN and CDR2 SVGIG (reference sequence). Trimming shortened V by 3 bases and J by 4 bases, and 15 bases separated the two germline ends. This CDR3 has 14 residues.

J is TRBJ1-2 and V is TRBV30, with D tentatively TRBD1 (6 bases). The sample consisted of peripheral blood. The sequence was collected from a man aged 25-40 years with COVID-19, enrolled during active disease. CDR3 in DNA: TGTGCCTGGAGGCGACAGGCGGGAGGCTATGGCTACACCTTC. It yields the protein CAWRRQAGGYGYTF.